The T cell receptor beta chain under discussion was sequenced for a study of blood T cell repertoires in COVID-19. The CDR3 length is 12 residues. The trim removed 9 bases at V and 5 bases at J, leaving 6 bases unmatched. The germline V gene encodes CDR1 LNHDA and CDR2 SQIVND (reference sequence). Method: immunoSEQ multiplex PCR; TCRdb's copy keeps in-frame clones and lacks some. The profile shows some 200,000 clones, 89% of them singletons. The rearrangement uses TRBV19 and TRBJ1-2, with 7 bases matching TRBD1. The TCR originated in a woman between 40 and 55 years old with acute or convalescent COVID-19. Material: peripheral blood. In nucleotides, the CDR3 is TGTGCCAGCAGAGGGACAGTGTATGGCTACACCTTC. Protein: CASRGTVYGYTF.